Detailed here is one T cell receptor (beta chain). Authors' processing steps: For nucleated cells, counts were estimated from reference gene primer amplification. TCRdb's copy holds only in-frame clones and misses some; the assay was immunoSEQ multiplex PCR. Clone size and the V and J calls come from that table; the DNA yielded D and trimming. The sample includes about 79,000 clones, roughly 89% seen only once; the top ten take 4.6%. This CDR3 spans 14 amino acids. Germline CDR1 is MDHEN and CDR2 is SYDVKM. V dropped 2 bases and J dropped 6 bases, with 14 bases sitting between them. These data originate in a study of blood T cell repertoires in COVID-19. The overall study: Acute-phase and convalescent COVID-19 samples originated in the United States, Italy and Spain. PBMCs, B-cell-depleted T cells, or T cells provided the cDNA or gDNA that made up the material.

V usage is TRBV28 and J usage is TRBJ2-7, with D possibly being TRBD1 (5 bases). The sample was peripheral blood. The clonotype originates from a man over 45 with active COVID-19. Here the CDR3 reads CASSLGARVGEQYF. The CDR3 region has the DNA TGTGCCAGCAGTTTAGGGGCCCGGGTTGGCGAGCAGTACTTC. Full variable domain (rest looked up from reference TRBV28 and TRBJ2-7): DVKVTQSSRYLVKRTGEKVFLECVQDMDHENMFWYRQDPGLGLRLIYFSYDVKMKEKGDIPEGYSVSREKKERFSLILESASTNQTSMYLCASSLGARVGEQYFGPGTRLTVT.